Sequencing of this T cell receptor (beta chain) was carried out in a study of cytomegalovirus exposure and HLA in healthy donors. The V gene's germline CDR1 is MDHEN and CDR2 SYDVKM. Losses at the gene ends were 3 bases for V and 1 base for J; bases not matched to a gene: 6. This CDR3 has 16 amino acids. Vbeta (60) and Jbeta (13) primers were used in the PCR. The protocol was immunoSEQ multiplex PCR, while the TCRdb copy is restricted to in-frame clones and leaves out a portion. The sample lists about 140,000 clones; approximately 82% were seen once. The TCR comes from a man aged 18 to 35 in good health and CMV-seropositive. Sequencing was done on a sample of PBMCs. The chain links TRBV28 to TRBJ2-7; 10 nucleotides match TRBD2. Written as DNA, the CDR3 is TGTGCCAGCAGTTTCCGACTAGCGGGTCTGTCCTACGAGCAGTACTTC. This sequence encodes CASSFRLAGLSYEQYF.